These 6 T cell receptor beta chains share one sample of origin, sequenced in a study of blood T cell repertoires in COVID-19. Method: immunoSEQ multiplex PCR; TCRdb's copy keeps in-frame clones and lacks some. Of about 210,000 clones in the sample, around four fifths were seen once. Sample: peripheral blood. The receptors were gathered from a woman between 50 and 59 years old with acute or convalescent COVID-19.

This clone appeared a single time. V usage is TRBV7-5 and J usage is TRBJ2-7; the D call in the table, TRBD2, was not verified against the DNA. TRBV7-5 is noted as a pseudogene. The CDR3 is 14 amino acids. The CDR3 sequence is CARSNFRPYHEQYF. In DNA form, the CDR3 reads TGTGCCAGAAGCAATTTCCGTCCCTATCACGAGCAGTACTTC.

The rearrangement uses TRBV6-1 and TRBJ2-7; the D gene is possibly TRBD2 (6 bases). CDR1 and CDR2 from the germline V gene are MNHNS and SASEGT. There are 16 residues in the CDR3. Trimming took 2 bases from V and 3 from J, leaving 17 bases between them. The CDR3 nucleotides read TGTGCCAGCAGTGAATGGGGGACGGTGGGGGGCTACGAGCAGTACTTC. Translated, it gives CASSEWGTVGGYEQYF.

This clone has just a few counts. The chain employs TRBV27 and TRBJ1-3, with unresolved D. The CDR3 sequence is 13 residues long. CDR1 and CDR2 from the germline V gene are MNHEY and SMNVEV (reference sequence). The ends were cut back, 7 bases at V and 0 bases at J, with 7 bases in the middle. CDR3 sequence: CASKQLSGNTIYF. CDR3 coding DNA: TGTGCCAGCAAGCAACTCTCTGGAAACACCATATATTTT.

V gene TRBV21-1 combines with J gene TRBJ2-5; the DNA was not used to check the table's D call, TRBD1. TRBV21-1 is shown as a pseudogene. The CDR3 totals 15 residues. The CDR3 sequence: CASEEGEGQQATQYF. For the CDR3, the DNA is TGTGCCAGCGAAGAGGGAGAGGGACAGCAAGCGACCCAGTACTTC.

This clone occurred a few times. The rearrangement joins TRBV18 to TRBJ2-1, with TRBD1 as a possible D gene (5 bases). With 5 bases removed from V and 6 bases from J, the gap between germline ends came to 14 bases. This CDR3 is 14 amino acids long. The germline gives CDR1 KGHSH, CDR2 LQKENI. The CDR3 sequence is CASSGQGAGNEQFF. The CDR3 region has the DNA TGTGCCAGCTCAGGTCAGGGTGCAGGCAATGAGCAGTTCTTC. Looking up the rest from reference TRBV18 and TRBJ2-1 gives the full variable domain: NAGVMQNPRHLVRRRGQEARLRCSPMKGHSHVYWYRQLPEEGLKFMVYLQKENIIDESGMPKERFSAEFPKEGPSILRIQQVVRGDSAAYFCASSGQGAGNEQFFGPGTRLTVL.

This clone occurred a few times. This chain connects TRBV6-5 to TRBJ1-5, with D possibly being TRBD1 (6 bases). Looked up from germline, CDR1 is MNHEY and CDR2 is SVGAGI. V dropped 4 bases and J dropped 1 base, with 11 bases sitting between them. The CDR3 runs 15 residues. Here the CDR3 reads CASSLRGGSNQPQHF. CDR3 nucleotide sequence: TGTGCCAGCAGTTTGAGGGGGGGGAGCAATCAGCCCCAGCATTTT.